The 14 T cell receptor beta chains below all came from one sample that was sequenced in a study of blood T cells in healthy people across ages (dated by TCRdb to 2013 to 2016). The library relied on 5' RACE. The run used an Illumina HiSeq 2500. The second PCR ran for about 6 to 12 cycles and used a J-beta primer mix along with a sample-barcoded 5' primer. TCRdb reworked the public reads: Q25 trimming with fastp, MiXCR clone assembly, productive beta chains retained. Rows are combined by CDR3 protein, so each entry shows the most common genes and DNA. The sample has hundreds of thousands of distinct CDR3 sequences on record, 29% of them singletons. 15% to 20% of the sample comes from the top ten. The sample was blood. The receptor set was obtained from an elderly woman in good health.

This clonotype was seen ten or more times. CDR3 DNA sequence: TGTGCCAGCAGCACAACCGGGACTAGCTCCTACGAGCAGTACTTC. Its protein is CASSTTGTSSYEQYF. The chain uses TRBV7-9 and TRBJ2-7, with TRBD2 matching over 8 bases. V lost 5 bases and J lost 0; bases outside the gene matches: 6. CDR3 size: 15 residues. Germline V gene sequence: CDR1 SEHNR, CDR2 FQNEAQ (reference sequence).

The chain carries TRBV7-7 and TRBJ2-7; the match to TRBD2 covers 7 bases. The assigned J gene may be wrong: the sequence end matches TRBJ2-5 better. Germline CDR1 and CDR2: SSHAT and FNYEAQ (reference sequence). The CDR3 is 13 residues long. CDR3 amino acids: CATAGVSQETQYF. CDR3 nucleotides: TGTGCCACCGCGGGGGTATCCCAAGAGACCCAGTACTTC.

V is TRBV3-1 and J is TRBJ1-5; D unresolved. Germline V gene lookup returns CDR1 LGHDT and CDR2 YNNKEL (reference sequence). V was trimmed by 1 base and J by 0 bases, leaving 10 bases between them. The CDR3 runs to 16 residues. The CDR3 here is CASSQGVAASNQPQHF. In DNA form, the CDR3 reads TGTGCCAGCAGCCAAGGGGTGGCCGCTAGCAATCAGCCCCAGCATTTT.

This clonotype was observed a few times. The chain combines TRBV7-2 with TRBJ2-2, with D tentatively TRBD2 (6 bases). The ends were cut back, 4 bases at V and 10 bases at J, with 19 bases in the middle. Looked up from germline, CDR1 is SGHTA and CDR2 is FQGNSA. This CDR3 spans 15 amino acids. The CDR3 region is CASSSSRDWPLELFF. DNA for the CDR3: TGTGCCAGCAGCTCGTCCCGGGACTGGCCGTTGGAGCTGTTTTTT.

This clonotype was counted between two and nine times. J is TRBJ2-7 and V is TRBV10-3; the match to TRBD2 covers 8 bases. CDR1 is ENHRY and CDR2 is SYGVKD in the germline V gene. This CDR3 has 15 amino acids. The V and J ends lost 0 bases and 3 bases, in that order; junction bases with no gene match: 4. This CDR3 reads CAISESGGANYEQYF. CDR3 nucleotide sequence: TGTGCCATCAGTGAGTCCGGGGGGGCTAACTACGAGCAGTACTTC.

There are many counts of this clonotype. CDR3 in DNA: TGTGCCAGCAGCCCGACAGGGGGCCCCTACGAGCAGTACTTC. Translated, it gives CASSPTGGPYEQYF. The gene calls are TRBV5-6 and TRBJ2-7; 10 bases are a match to TRBD1. The germline V gene encodes CDR1 SGHDT and CDR2 YYEEEE. J lost 2 bases, V lost 4 bases, and 3 bases had no gene match. This CDR3 spans 14 amino acids. Together with reference TRBV5-6 and TRBJ2-7, the CDR3 gives the full variable domain: DAGVTQSPTHLIKTRGQQVTLRCSPKSGHDTVSWYQQALGQGPQFIFQYYEEEERQRGNFPDRFSGHQFPNYSSELNVNALLLGDSALYLCASSPTGGPYEQYFGPGTRLTVT.

Comment on this clonotype: Germline is not matched at one junction end, which may reflect a read error. The J gene is TRBJ1-2, the V gene TRBV7-2; D not resolved. The CDR3 covers 16 residues. Germline V gene lookup returns CDR1 SGHTA and CDR2 FQGNSA. The CDR3 nucleotides read TGTGCTAGCAGCTTAGAAAGGGCAGGCTTAAACTATGGCTACACCTTC. Translated: CASSLERAGLNYGYTF.

CDR3 amino acids: CASSTDISGGEADTQYF. The CDR3 region has the DNA TGTGCCAGCAGCACTGACATTAGCGGGGGTGAGGCAGATACGCAGTATTTT. The chain uses TRBV7-2 and TRBJ2-3; 9 nucleotides match TRBD2. J was trimmed by 4 bases and V by 5 bases; bases with no gene match: 13. The V gene's germline CDR1 is SGHTA and CDR2 FQGNSA. The CDR3 has 17 amino acids. The full variable domain, rest sourced from reference TRBV7-2 and TRBJ2-3, is GAGVSQSPSNKVTEKGKDVELRCDPISGHTALYWYRQSLGQGLEFLIYFQGNSAPDKSGLPSDRFSAERTGGSVSTLTIQRTQQEDSAVYLCASSTDISGGEADTQYFGPGTRLTVL.

The rearrangement links TRBV3-1 to TRBJ2-3; 12 positions agree with TRBD2. Germline CDR1 is LGHDT and CDR2 is YNNKEL (reference sequence). The CDR3 consists of 14 residues. V shed 2 bases, J shed 6 bases, and the junction held 0 bases outside the gene matches. The CDR3 sequence is CASSQTSGGDTQYF. The CDR3 DNA is TGTGCCAGCAGCCAAACTAGCGGGGGGGATACGCAGTATTTT.

This clonotype has a single count. CDR3 sequence reads: CASRRADAEYF. DNA for the CDR3: TGTGCCAGCAGGCGCGCAGATGCGGAGTATTTT. The rearrangement links TRBV12-3 or TRBV12-4 to TRBJ2-3; D gene uncertain. Deletions cut 6 bases from V and 13 bases from J, with 14 bases between. This CDR3 comprises 11 residues.

This clonotype was counted at least ten times. This chain uses TRBV6-6 with TRBJ2-1, with 14 nucleotides matching TRBD2. The CDR3 covers 16 residues. V trimming: 3 bases; J trimming: 9 bases; junction bases outside the gene matches: 7. Germline V gene sequence: CDR1 MNHNY, CDR2 SVGAGI (reference sequence). The CDR3 DNA reads as TGTGCCAGCAGTTATAGCCCCGGACTAGCGGGGGGTGAGCAGTTCTTC. Residues: CASSYSPGLAGGEQFF.

This clonotype was detected only a few times. This could be a read error, since a much larger clone is one nucleotide away. The rearrangement joins TRBV20-1 to TRBJ2-1, with 9 bases fitting TRBD2. Germline V CDR1 and CDR2: DFQATT, SNEGSKA (reference sequence). This CDR3 comprises 14 residues. Trimming cost V 6 bases and J 4 bases; bases outside gene matches: 7. For the CDR3, the DNA is TGCAGTGCGGCGGGGGGGGTTGGATACAATGAGCAGTTCTTC. It yields the protein CSAAGGVGYNEQFF.

There are many counts of this clonotype. The CDR3 here is CASSKSGGAIRETQYF. CDR3 nucleotides: TGTGCCAGCAGCAAGTCAGGGGGCGCGATACGAGAGACCCAGTACTTC. The chain has TRBV7-9 and TRBJ2-5; 8 bases fit TRBD1. Trimming cost V 5 bases and J 4 bases; bases outside gene matches: 12. CDR1 is SEHNR and CDR2 is FQNEAQ in the germline V gene (reference sequence). The CDR3 runs 16 residues. The whole variable domain, remainder taken from reference TRBV7-9 and TRBJ2-5, is DTGVSQNPRHKITKRGQNVTFRCDPISEHNRLYWYRQTLGQGPEFLTYFQNEAQLEKSRLLSDRFSAERPKGSFSTLEIQRTEQGDSAMYLCASSKSGGAIRETQYFGPGTRLLVL.

This clonotype came up many times. V is TRBV6-2 or TRBV6-3 and J is TRBJ2-3; D not resolved. CDR3 length equals 12 residues. The germline V gene encodes CDR1 MNHEY and CDR2 SVGEGT. Trimming took off 2 bases at V and 5 bases at J, with 5 bases between the two ends. CDR3 region: CASSYRRDTQYF. The CDR3 DNA reads as TGTGCCAGCAGTTACCGACGAGATACGCAGTATTTT.